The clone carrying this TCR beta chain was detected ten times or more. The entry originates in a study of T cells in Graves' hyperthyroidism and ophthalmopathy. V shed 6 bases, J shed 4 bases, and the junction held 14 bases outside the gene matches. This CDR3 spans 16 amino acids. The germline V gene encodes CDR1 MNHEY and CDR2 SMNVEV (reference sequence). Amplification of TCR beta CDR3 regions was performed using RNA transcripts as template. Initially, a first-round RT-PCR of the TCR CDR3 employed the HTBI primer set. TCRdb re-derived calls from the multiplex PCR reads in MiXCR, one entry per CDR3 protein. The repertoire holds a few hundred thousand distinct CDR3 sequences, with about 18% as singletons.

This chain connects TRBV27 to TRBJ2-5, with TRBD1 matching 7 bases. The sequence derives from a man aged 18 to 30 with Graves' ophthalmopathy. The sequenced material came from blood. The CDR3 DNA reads TGTGCCAGCAGCCCGAGGCCCCAGACAGGGTTAGAGACCCAGTACTTC. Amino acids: CASSPRPQTGLETQYF.